The sequence of this T cell receptor (beta chain) was determined in a study of Graves' ophthalmopathy and Graves' hyperthyroidism. Trimming removed 5 bases at V and 2 bases at J, with 12 bases between. CDR3 length: 14 amino acids. The V gene's germline CDR1 is SGHAT and CDR2 FQNNGV. The authors amplified TCR beta CDR3 regions, and they did so from RNA transcripts for repertoire sequencing. First-round RT-PCR employed HTBI primers, with a second-round multiplex PCR after it. From the multiplex PCR reads, TCRdb called clonotypes with MiXCR, one entry per CDR3 protein. The top ten hold around 10% of the sample, which has 900,000 to 1,200,000 distinct CDR3 sequences, 36% seen once. This clonotype appeared a few times. Its antigen remains unidentified. The study, taken as a whole, reports: The 13-signature model separated ophthalmopathy from stable hyperthyroidism at roughly 88% sensitivity and roughly 80% specificity. Blood also contained most of the expanded thyroid clonotypes above 0.001 frequency.

The evidence that diagnosis relied on was clinical symptoms, serum thyroxine, TRAb, thyroid ultrasound and orbital computed tomography. This rearrangement joins TRBV11-2 to TRBJ2-5; unclear D gene. This TCR was recovered from an adult man with Graves' hyperthyroidism. Sequencing was carried out using peripheral blood or thyroid tissue (not recorded which). The CDR3 loop is CASSSQRDQETQYF. The CDR3 DNA reads as TGTGCCAGCAGCAGTCAAAGGGATCAAGAGACCCAGTACTTC.